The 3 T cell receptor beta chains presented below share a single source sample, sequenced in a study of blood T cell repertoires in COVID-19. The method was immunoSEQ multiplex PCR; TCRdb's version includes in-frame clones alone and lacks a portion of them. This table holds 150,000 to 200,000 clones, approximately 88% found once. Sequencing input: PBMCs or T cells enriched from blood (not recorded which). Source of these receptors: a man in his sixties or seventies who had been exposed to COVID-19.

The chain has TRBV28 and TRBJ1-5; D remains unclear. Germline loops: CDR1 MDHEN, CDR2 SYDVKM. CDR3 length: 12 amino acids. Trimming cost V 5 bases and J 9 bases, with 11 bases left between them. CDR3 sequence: CASSLLRGPQHF. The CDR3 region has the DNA TGTGCCAGCAGTCTCCTTCGGGGGCCCCAGCATTTT.

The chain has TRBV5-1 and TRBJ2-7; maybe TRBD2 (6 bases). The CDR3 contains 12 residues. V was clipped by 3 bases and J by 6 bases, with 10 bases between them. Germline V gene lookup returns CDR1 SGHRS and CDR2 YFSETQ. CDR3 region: CASSSFGGEQYF. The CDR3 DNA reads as TGCGCCAGCAGCTCGTTCGGGGGCGAGCAGTACTTC.

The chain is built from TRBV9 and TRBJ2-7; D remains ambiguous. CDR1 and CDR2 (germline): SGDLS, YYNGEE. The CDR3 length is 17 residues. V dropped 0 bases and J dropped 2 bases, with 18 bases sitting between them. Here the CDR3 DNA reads TGTGCCAGCAGCGTAGGAGGTGGGTCCGGGTATCCCTACGAGCAGTACTTC. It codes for CASSVGGGSGYPYEQYF. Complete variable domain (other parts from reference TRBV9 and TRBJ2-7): DSGVTQTPKHLITATGQRVTLRCSPRSGDLSVYWYQQSLDQGLQFLIQYYNGEERAKGNILERFSAQQFPDLHSELNLSSLELGDSALYFCASSVGGGSGYPYEQYFGPGTRLTVT.